One and the same sample provided the 19 T cell receptor beta chains below, sequenced in a study of T cells in localized non-small cell lung cancer (dated by TCRdb to about 2020). Libraries were made using the immunoSEQ multiplex PCR assay. TCRdb stores this immuneACCESS table with in-frame sequences only. Part of the clones is absent; in the studies checked, under half of the shortfall reflects unresolved V genes, and no reason is known for the rest. The sample table contains about 41,000 clones; only one count was recorded for roughly 80% of them. Roughly 8.5% of the sample belongs to the ten largest clones. The input for sequencing was PBMCs, taken before any cancer treatment. Receptors were obtained from a man aged 35 to 69 with stage II lung adenocarcinoma.

This clone was recorded a few times. Here the CDR3 reads CASSVSGLTTDTQYF. DNA of the CDR3: TGTGCCAGCAGCGTAAGTGGACTAACCACAGATACGCAGTATTTT. V and J are TRBV9 and TRBJ2-3; weak D call: TRBD2 (6 bases). Germline-derived CDR1 and CDR2 are SGDLS and YYNGEE. The CDR3 has 15 amino acids. V lost 1 base to trimming and J lost 2 bases, with 11 bases between them.

The genes are TRBV29-1 and TRBJ2-1; 8 bases are shared with TRBD2. Germline V gene data show CDR1 as SQVTM and CDR2 as ANQGSEA. The V gene end was trimmed by 5 bases and the J gene end by 13 bases; junction bases not matched to a gene: 16. The CDR3 has 14 amino acids. CDR3 protein: CSVSSGSAGGEQFF. The CDR3 DNA reads TGCAGCGTTAGTTCAGGGTCGGCCGGGGGGGAACAGTTCTTC.

This chain joins TRBV9 and TRBJ2-1; 9 nucleotides align to TRBD2. The germline gives CDR1 SGDLS, CDR2 YYNGEE. This CDR3 is 15 amino acids long. The V gene end was trimmed by 4 bases and the J gene end by 5 bases; junction bases not matched to a gene: 7. In DNA form, the CDR3 reads TGTGCCAGCAGCAAACGACTAGCGGAAAACAATGAGCAGTTCTTC. Translation: CASSKRLAENNEQFF. Drawing the rest from reference TRBV9 and TRBJ2-1, the complete variable domain is DSGVTQTPKHLITATGQRVTLRCSPRSGDLSVYWYQQSLDQGLQFLIQYYNGEERAKGNILERFSAQQFPDLHSELNLSSLELGDSALYFCASSKRLAENNEQFFGPGTRLTVL.

The chain is built from TRBV7-2 and TRBJ2-1; D is unclear. Germline-derived CDR1 and CDR2 are SGHTA and FQGNSA. The CDR3 is 13 amino acids. The ends were cut back, 3 bases at V and 15 bases at J, with 18 bases in the middle. CDR3 DNA: TGTGCCAGCAGCTTGGAGACCCCTTTCGGGCGGTTCTTC. Protein product: CASSLETPFGRFF.

The chain has TRBV29-1 and TRBJ2-7; TRBD1 matches 9 bases. V shed 7 bases, J shed 5 bases, and the junction held 9 bases outside the gene matches. The CDR3 is 13 residues long. The V gene's germline CDR1 is SQVTM and CDR2 ANQGSEA. The DNA of the CDR3 is TGCAGCGCCTCCAATGGACAGGGGAACGAGCAGTACTTC. This codes for CSASNGQGNEQYF.

The chain joins TRBV28 to TRBJ2-7; TRBD1 is a possible D gene (6 bases). The germline gives CDR1 MDHEN, CDR2 SYDVKM. The CDR3 has 15 residues. With 3 bases removed from V and 3 bases from J, the gap between germline ends came to 15 bases. CDR3 nucleotides: TGTGCCAGCAGTTTTGTCCAAGGGGGAAACTACGAGCAGTACTTC. Its translation: CASSFVQGGNYEQYF.

The chain recombines TRBV5-6 with TRBJ1-2; D is unclear. The germline gives CDR1 SGHDT, CDR2 YYEEEE. Trimming shortened V by 0 bases and J by 4 bases, and 7 bases separated the two germline ends. CDR3 length: 13 residues. The CDR3 reads CASSLADSYGYTF. The CDR3 nucleotides read TGTGCCAGCAGCTTGGCGGACTCCTATGGCTACACCTTC.

This chain joins TRBV7-2 and TRBJ2-5, with D perhaps TRBD1 (6 bases). Germline V gene data show CDR1 as SGHTA and CDR2 as FQGNSA. The CDR3 contains 14 residues. Trimming took 1 base from V and 5 from J, leaving 11 bases between them. The CDR3 DNA sequence: TGTGCCAGCAGCTTAGTACAGGGAAGGGAGACCCAGTACTTC. Translating it yields CASSLVQGRETQYF.

The genes are TRBV6-5 and TRBJ2-7; D possibly corresponds to TRBD1 (6 bases). CDR1 MNHEY and CDR2 SVGAGI come from the germline V gene. This CDR3 spans 15 amino acids. Trimming left V 6 bases short and J 0 bases short, with 15 bases between. CDR3 nucleotide sequence: TGTGCCAGCAGCCTTTACAGGGTAGGCTCCTACGAGCAGTACTTC. Protein product: CASSLYRVGSYEQYF.

This clone was recorded once. This rearrangement joins TRBV29-1 to TRBJ2-7; 7 nucleotides align to TRBD1. The CDR3 has 15 amino acids. With 7 bases clipped from V and 2 bases from J, the junction kept 14 bases outside the gene matches. In germline, CDR1 is SQVTM, CDR2 ANQGSEA. CDR3 sequence: CSAQTTGTEPYEQYF. CDR3 nucleotide sequence: TGCAGCGCCCAAACAACCGGGACAGAGCCCTACGAGCAGTACTTC.

This clone was recorded only once. The chain is built from TRBV28 and TRBJ2-7, with D maybe TRBD2 (5 bases). Trimming left V 3 bases short and J 3 bases short, with 12 bases between. Germline CDR1 is MDHEN and CDR2 is SYDVKM. The CDR3 totals 14 residues. The CDR3 region is CASSFYRTYYEQYF. CDR3 DNA: TGTGCCAGCAGTTTCTACCGGACTTACTACGAGCAGTACTTC.

The V call is TRBV5-1, the J call TRBJ1-5; D is ambiguous. The V gene lost 0 bases and the J gene lost 4 bases, with 11 bases spanning the gap. The germline gives CDR1 SGHRS, CDR2 YFSETQ. CDR3 length: 15 amino acids. The CDR3 DNA follows: TGCGCCAGCAGCTTGGATGGACGCCAGAATCAGCCCCAGCATTTT. It specifies CASSLDGRQNQPQHF.

This chain links TRBV7-9 with TRBJ1-3, with TRBD1 as a possible D gene (6 bases). CDR1 and CDR2 (germline): SEHNR, FQNEAQ (reference sequence). V was shortened by 10 bases and J by 5 bases, with 15 bases between the two germline ends. The length of the CDR3 is 13 residues. The CDR3 DNA is TGTGCCACCCTCCCGGGGGGCCGAAACACCATATATTTT. Translation gives CATLPGGRNTIYF. The variable domain in full, completed from reference TRBV7-9 and TRBJ1-3, reads DTGVSQNPRHKITKRGQNVTFRCDPISEHNRLYWYRQTLGQGPEFLTYFQNEAQLEKSRLLSDRFSAERPKGSFSTLEIQRTEQGDSAMYLCATLPGGRNTIYFGEGSWLTVV.

V usage is TRBV15 and J usage is TRBJ2-2, with 14 bases identical to TRBD2. V was pared by 3 bases and J by 0 bases, with 3 bases of the junction left unmatched. Germline CDR1 and CDR2: LNHNV and YYDKDF (reference sequence). CDR3 length: 18 amino acids. The CDR3 DNA sequence: TGTGCCACCAGCAGGGGACTAGCGGGGGCCGCGAACACCGGGGAGCTGTTTTTT. Residues: CATSRGLAGAANTGELFF.

V and J are TRBV6-1 and TRBJ2-5; 8 positions match TRBD2. From germline, CDR1 is MNHNS and CDR2 SASEGT. This CDR3 contains 14 residues. V shed 3 bases and J 5 bases; nucleotides not matched to a gene: 5. The CDR3: CASSDGGLDETQYF. The CDR3 DNA reads TGTGCCAGCAGTGATGGGGGACTAGATGAGACCCAGTACTTC.

As DNA, the CDR3 is TGTGCCAGCACCCGTAACTTAGCCTACGAGCAGTACTTC. It is translated as CASTRNLAYEQYF. The chain recombines TRBV6-1 with TRBJ2-7; D uncertain. The CDR3 is made up of 13 amino acids. V shed 7 bases and J shed 2 bases, with 12 bases lying between them. The germline V gene encodes CDR1 MNHNS and CDR2 SASEGT.

The chain recombines TRBV19 with TRBJ2-1; 10 bases map to TRBD1. The V and J ends lost 3 bases and 6 bases, in that order; junction bases with no gene match: 23. Germline assignment: CDR1 LNHDA and CDR2 SQIVND (reference sequence). This CDR3 comprises 21 residues. CDR3 sequence reads: CASSMVGTGEVTGGSGNEQFF. CDR3 in DNA: TGTGCCAGTAGTATGGTCGGGACAGGGGAGGTGACGGGAGGCAGCGGCAATGAGCAGTTCTTC.

The table lists this clone with a count of one. V gene TRBV6-1 combines with J gene TRBJ1-1; D uncertain. Germline loops: CDR1 MNHNS, CDR2 SASEGT. Trimming took off 6 bases at V and 0 bases at J, with 11 bases between the two ends. CDR3 length: 14 amino acids. CDR3 amino acids: CASRYENLNTEAFF. The CDR3 DNA reads TGTGCCAGCAGATACGAGAACCTGAACACTGAAGCTTTCTTT.

The chain uses TRBV19 and TRBJ1-6; D gene unclear. V shed 7 bases and J shed 0 bases, with 13 bases lying between them. The germline V gene has CDR1 LNHDA and CDR2 SQIVND (reference sequence). The CDR3 has 16 residues. CDR3 coding DNA: TGTGCCAGTACCCCAAGTGGCAGCTCCTATAATTCACCCCTCCACTTT. Translated: CASTPSGSSYNSPLHF.